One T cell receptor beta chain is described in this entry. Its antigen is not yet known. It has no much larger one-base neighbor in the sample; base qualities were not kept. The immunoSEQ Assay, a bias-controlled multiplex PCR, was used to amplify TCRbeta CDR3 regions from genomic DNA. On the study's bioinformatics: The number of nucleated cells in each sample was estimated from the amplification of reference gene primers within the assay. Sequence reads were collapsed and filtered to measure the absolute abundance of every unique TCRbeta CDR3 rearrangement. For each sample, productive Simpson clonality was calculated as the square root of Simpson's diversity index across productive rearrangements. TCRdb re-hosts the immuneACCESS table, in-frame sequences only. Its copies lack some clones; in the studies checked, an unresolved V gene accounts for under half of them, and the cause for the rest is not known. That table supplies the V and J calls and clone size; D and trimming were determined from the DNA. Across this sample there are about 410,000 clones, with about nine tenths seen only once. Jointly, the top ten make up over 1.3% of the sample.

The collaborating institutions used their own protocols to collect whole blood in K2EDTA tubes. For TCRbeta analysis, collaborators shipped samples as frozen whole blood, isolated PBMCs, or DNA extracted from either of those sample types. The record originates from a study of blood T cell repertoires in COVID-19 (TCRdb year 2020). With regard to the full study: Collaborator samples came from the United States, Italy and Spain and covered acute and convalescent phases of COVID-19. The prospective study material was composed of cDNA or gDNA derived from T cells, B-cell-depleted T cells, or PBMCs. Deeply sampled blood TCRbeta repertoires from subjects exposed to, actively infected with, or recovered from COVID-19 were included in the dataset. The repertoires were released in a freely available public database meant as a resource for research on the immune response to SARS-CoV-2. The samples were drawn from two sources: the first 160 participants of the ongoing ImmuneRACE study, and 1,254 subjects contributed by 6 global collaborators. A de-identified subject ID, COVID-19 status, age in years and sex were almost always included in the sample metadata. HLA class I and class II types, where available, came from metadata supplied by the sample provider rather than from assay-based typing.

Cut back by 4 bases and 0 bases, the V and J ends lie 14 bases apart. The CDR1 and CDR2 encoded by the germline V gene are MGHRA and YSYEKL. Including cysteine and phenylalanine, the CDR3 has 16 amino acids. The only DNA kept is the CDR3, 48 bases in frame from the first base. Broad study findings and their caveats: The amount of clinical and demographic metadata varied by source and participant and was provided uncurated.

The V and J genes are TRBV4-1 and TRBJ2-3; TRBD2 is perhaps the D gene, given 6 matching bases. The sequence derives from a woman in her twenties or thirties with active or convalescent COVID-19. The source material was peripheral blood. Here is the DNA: TGCGCCAGCAGCCCAGAGGGGACTTCTAGCACAGATACGCAGTATTTT. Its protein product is CASSPEGTSSTDTQYF.